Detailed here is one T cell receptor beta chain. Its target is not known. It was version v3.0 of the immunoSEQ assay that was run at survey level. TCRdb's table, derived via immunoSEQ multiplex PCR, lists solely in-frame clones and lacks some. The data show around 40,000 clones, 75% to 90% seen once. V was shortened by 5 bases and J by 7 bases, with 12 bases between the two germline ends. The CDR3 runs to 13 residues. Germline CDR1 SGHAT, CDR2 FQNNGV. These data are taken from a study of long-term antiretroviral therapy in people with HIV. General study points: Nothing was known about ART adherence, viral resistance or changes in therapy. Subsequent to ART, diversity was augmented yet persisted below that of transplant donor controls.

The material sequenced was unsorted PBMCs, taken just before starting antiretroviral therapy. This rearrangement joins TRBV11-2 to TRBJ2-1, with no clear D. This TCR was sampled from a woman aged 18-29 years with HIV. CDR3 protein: CASSQLLVNEQFF. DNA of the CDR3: TGTGCCAGCAGCCAACTTTTAGTAAATGAGCAGTTCTTC.